These 2 T cell receptor beta chains share one sample of origin, sequenced in a study of blood T cells in healthy people across ages. With a J-beta primer mix and a sample-barcoded 5' primer, a second PCR ran about 7 to 12 cycles. TCRdb ran MiXCR on the 5' RACE reads and lists one entry per CDR3 protein. The data show roughly 1,800,000 distinct CDR3 sequences, about 50% seen once. The sequenced sample was blood. Every receptor here comes from a middle-aged woman in good health.

This sequence joins TRBV20-1 and TRBJ2-5; the D gene is possibly TRBD2 (5 bases). Deletions cut 4 bases from V and 11 bases from J, with 14 bases between. CDR1 is DFQATT and CDR2 is SNEGSKA in the germline V gene (reference sequence). The CDR3 is 11 amino acids. CDR3 DNA sequence: TGCAGTGCTATTCTTGCAGGCGGGCAGTACTTC. Encoded protein: CSAILAGGQYF.

The chain carries TRBV11-1 and TRBJ1-1; TRBD1 is a possible D gene (5 bases). Trimming left V 5 bases short and J 2 bases short, with 24 bases between. CDR1 and CDR2 from the germline V gene are SGHAT and FQDESV (reference sequence). There are 18 residues in the CDR3. The CDR3 nucleotides are TGTGCCAGCAGCCCCCCCCCGGGCCAGGGTGGGATCAACACTGAAGCTTTCTTT. This translates into CASSPPPGQGGINTEAFF.